This is a list of T cell receptor beta chains from one sample in a study of blood T cell repertoires in COVID-19. Sequenced by immunoSEQ multiplex PCR; TCRdb stores in-frame clones only, minus some. The sample carries about 430,000 clones, nearly 90% recorded once. Sequencing input: PBMCs or T cells enriched from blood (not recorded which). Receptors were obtained from a woman in her late teens or twenties who had been exposed to COVID-19. Each CDR3 is given with its conserved first and last residue. The D gene is left open where the match is weak. Clone sizes are given selectively: once, few, many, or a class where the clone is expanded.

CDR3 DNA: TGTGCCAGCAGCGTTTTTGGGACTAGCGGCCCCACAGATACGCAGTATTTT
CDR3 protein: CASSVFGTSGPTDTQYF
J gene: TRBJ2-3
D gene: TRBD2
V gene: TRBV9
clone size: .

CDR3 DNA: TGTGCCAGCAGCTTATCGGGTCAGACAGGGCGAGCCTACGAGCAGTACTTC
CDR3 protein: CASSLSGQTGRAYEQYF
J gene: TRBJ2-7
D gene: TRBD1
V gene: TRBV11-2
clone size: .

CDR3 DNA: TGCGCCAGCAGCTTGGCCGGGACAGGGGACGGCTACACCTTC
CDR3 protein: CASSLAGTGDGYTF
J gene: TRBJ1-2
D gene: TRBD1
V gene: TRBV5-1
clone size: .

CDR3 DNA: TGCGCCAGCAGCGCGGAGCTGTATGGCTACACCTTC
CDR3 protein: CASSAELYGYTF
J gene: TRBJ1-2
D gene: .
V gene: TRBV5-1
clone size: .

CDR3 DNA: TGTGCCAGCAGTCCCGGGATGGGAATTAACTATGGCTACACCTTC
CDR3 protein: CASSPGMGINYGYTF
J gene: TRBJ1-2
D gene: .
V gene: TRBV27
clone size: .

CDR3 DNA: TGTGCCAGCAGTTCCACTCCAACTTCCCAAGAGACCCAGTACTTC
CDR3 protein: CASSSTPTSQETQYF
J gene: TRBJ2-5
D gene: .
V gene: TRBV27
clone size: .

CDR3 DNA: TGTGCCAGCCTGGGGCAGGGGGGCTACGAGCAGTACTTC
CDR3 protein: CASLGQGGYEQYF
J gene: TRBJ2-7
D gene: .
V gene: TRBV6-5
clone size: .

CDR3 DNA: TGTGCCAGCAGCTTGGGGGCTCGAGCGGGGGACACAGATACGCAGTATTTT
CDR3 protein: CASSLGARAGDTDTQYF
J gene: TRBJ2-3
D gene: TRBD2
V gene: TRBV11-2
clone size: .

CDR3 DNA: TGTGCCAGCAGTCCTACTAGCGGGAGAGATACGCAGTATTTT
CDR3 protein: CASSPTSGRDTQYF
J gene: TRBJ2-3
D gene: TRBD2
V gene: TRBV2
clone size: .

CDR3 DNA: TGTGCCGGCCGAGGAGGGTTGGGAAATCAGCCCCAGCATTTT
CDR3 protein: CAGRGGLGNQPQHF
J gene: TRBJ1-5
D gene: .
V gene: TRBV28
clone size: .

CDR3 DNA: TGTGCCAGTAAAGCACTCGGGGTACTGGATGAAAAACTGTTTTTT
CDR3 protein: CASKALGVLDEKLFF
J gene: TRBJ1-4
D gene: .
V gene: TRBV19
clone size: .

CDR3 DNA: TGTGCCTGGAGTGTAGGAGGGACGGGATATACGCAGTATTTT
CDR3 protein: CAWSVGGTGYTQYF
J gene: TRBJ2-3
D gene: .
V gene: TRBV30
clone size: .

CDR3 DNA: TGTGCCAGCATCCCGGACAGGGGAAGGGATGGCTACACCTTC
CDR3 protein: CASIPDRGRDGYTF
J gene: TRBJ1-2
D gene: TRBD1
V gene: TRBV2
clone size: .

CDR3 DNA: TGTGCCAGCAGCGCAGGGACTAGCGGGTACAATGAGCAGTTCTTC
CDR3 protein: CASSAGTSGYNEQFF
J gene: TRBJ2-1
D gene: TRBD2
V gene: TRBV7-2
clone size: .

CDR3 DNA: TGTGCCAGCACCGGGATGTTCCAAGAGACCCAGTACTTC
CDR3 protein: CASTGMFQETQYF
J gene: TRBJ2-5
D gene: .
V gene: TRBV5-4
clone size: .

CDR3 DNA: TGTGCCATCAGTGGAGAGTGGGAGGGAGCTAGCACAGATACGCAGTATTTT
CDR3 protein: CAISGEWEGASTDTQYF
J gene: TRBJ2-3
D gene: TRBD2
V gene: TRBV10-3
clone size: .

CDR3 DNA: TGTGCCAGCAGCTACGGACAGCCCACTGAAGCTTTCTTT
CDR3 protein: CASSYGQPTEAFF
J gene: TRBJ1-1
D gene: .
V gene: TRBV7-2
clone size: .

CDR3 DNA: TGTGCCACCAGCCCATATCCAGGGTCGGGTTCACCCCTCCACTTT
CDR3 protein: CATSPYPGSGSPLHF
J gene: TRBJ1-6
D gene: .
V gene: TRBV15
clone size: .

CDR3 DNA: TGTGCCAGCAGTTCCGGGACTTCCAGATTTAGCAATCAGCCCCAGCATTTT
CDR3 protein: CASSSGTSRFSNQPQHF
J gene: TRBJ1-5
D gene: .
V gene: TRBV28
clone size: .

CDR3 DNA: TGTGCCAGCAGTGACCGACAGGGTTTAGCTTTCTTT
CDR3 protein: CASSDRQGLAFF
J gene: TRBJ1-1
D gene: TRBD1
V gene: TRBV6-1
clone size: .

CDR3 DNA: TGTGCCAGCAGCTTAGTTGGACAGGGGGCGATCCCTAGTGTCACTGAAGCTTTCTTT
CDR3 protein: CASSLVGQGAIPSVTEAFF
J gene: TRBJ1-1
D gene: TRBD1
V gene: TRBV11-2
clone size: .

CDR3 DNA: TGTGCCAGCAGAGCCCAGGGGAATTCACCCCTCCACTTT
CDR3 protein: CASRAQGNSPLHF
J gene: TRBJ1-6
D gene: .
V gene: TRBV27
clone size: .

CDR3 DNA: TGTGCCAGCAGTGAATACAGTACCGGGGAGCTGTTTTTT
CDR3 protein: CASSEYSTGELFF
J gene: TRBJ2-2
D gene: .
V gene: TRBV25-1
clone size: .

CDR3 DNA: TGTGCCAGCAGCCCGGGACGGACAGGGGTCTACGAGCAGTACTTC
CDR3 protein: CASSPGRTGVYEQYF
J gene: TRBJ2-7
D gene: TRBD1
V gene: TRBV5-4
clone size: .

CDR3 DNA: TGCGCCAGCAGTCCGGGGGCCTACAATGAGCAGTTCTTC
CDR3 protein: CASSPGAYNEQFF
J gene: TRBJ2-1
D gene: .
V gene: TRBV10-2
clone size: .

CDR3 DNA: TGTGCCAGCAGCCCCCTAGCGGGAGTTGAAGAGCAGTACTTC
CDR3 protein: CASSPLAGVEEQYF
J gene: TRBJ2-7
D gene: TRBD2
V gene: TRBV3-1/TRBV3-2
clone size: .

CDR3 DNA: TGTGCCAGCAGCTCGCTGGCAGACTATAGCAATCAGCCCCAGCATTTT
CDR3 protein: CASSSLADYSNQPQHF
J gene: TRBJ1-5
D gene: .
V gene: TRBV5-5
clone size: few

CDR3 DNA: TGTGCCAGCAGCGTAGAAGGAGGAGTGCATGGCTACACCTTC
CDR3 protein: CASSVEGGVHGYTF
J gene: TRBJ1-2
D gene: .
V gene: TRBV9
clone size: .

CDR3 DNA: TGTGCCACCAGTGATGGGACAGGGGGACCCTTAGGCTATGGCTACACCTTC
CDR3 protein: CATSDGTGGPLGYGYTF
J gene: TRBJ1-2
D gene: TRBD1
V gene: TRBV24-1
clone size: .

CDR3 DNA: TGTGCCAGCTCACCGGCGGGAGAGAGAGGAGATACGCAGTATTTT
CDR3 protein: CASSPAGERGDTQYF
J gene: TRBJ2-3
D gene: TRBD2
V gene: TRBV18
clone size: .

CDR3 DNA: TGTGCCAGCATTATGGGGGGAGGTTCACCCCTCCACTTT
CDR3 protein: CASIMGGGSPLHF
J gene: TRBJ1-6
D gene: .
V gene: TRBV12-3/TRBV12-4
clone size: few

CDR3 DNA: TGTGCCAGCAGCCAAGGCAGGGATCGAAGAAATGAAAAACTGTTTTTT
CDR3 protein: CASSQGRDRRNEKLFF
J gene: TRBJ1-4
D gene: .
V gene: TRBV3-1/TRBV3-2
clone size: .

CDR3 DNA: TGTGCCAGCAGTGGACTACCCCGCCGAGAGCAGTTCTTC
CDR3 protein: CASSGLPRREQFF
J gene: TRBJ2-1
D gene: .
V gene: TRBV12-3/TRBV12-4
clone size: once

CDR3 DNA: TGTGCCAGCACCCGATCCGGGACAGGGGGGTTAGGCTACACCTTC
CDR3 protein: CASTRSGTGGLGYTF
J gene: TRBJ1-2
D gene: TRBD1
V gene: TRBV28
clone size: once

CDR3 DNA: TGTGCCAGCAGCCTCCCCAATCAGCCCCAGCATTTT
CDR3 protein: CASSLPNQPQHF
J gene: TRBJ1-5
D gene: .
V gene: TRBV6-6
clone size: few

CDR3 DNA: TGTGCCAGCAGCTGGCTAGCGGGGAAAAGCACAGATACGCAGTATTTT
CDR3 protein: CASSWLAGKSTDTQYF
J gene: TRBJ2-3
D gene: TRBD2
V gene: TRBV11-1
clone size: once

CDR3 DNA: TGTGCTAGCAGCTTAGCGGGCGCCCCACGGGGGACCGGGGAGCTGTTTTTT
CDR3 protein: CASSLAGAPRGTGELFF
J gene: TRBJ2-2
D gene: TRBD2
V gene: TRBV7-7
clone size: once

CDR3 DNA: TGTGCCAGCAGCCCTAGACCCGTCGCAGGGGACGTGAATGGCTACACCTTC
CDR3 protein: CASSPRPVAGDVNGYTF
J gene: TRBJ1-2
D gene: .
V gene: TRBV5-8
clone size: .

CDR3 DNA: TGTGCCTGGAGCGCCGACGGACTTAGCAATCAGCCCCAGCATTTT
CDR3 protein: CAWSADGLSNQPQHF
J gene: TRBJ1-5
D gene: .
V gene: TRBV30
clone size: once

CDR3 DNA: TGTGCCAGTAGTATTGACATATCATATAGCAATCAGCCCCAGCATTTT
CDR3 protein: CASSIDISYSNQPQHF
J gene: TRBJ1-5
D gene: .
V gene: TRBV19
clone size: .

CDR3 DNA: TGTGCCAGCAGCCAAGTAAAGAGTTTAGGCTACACCTTC
CDR3 protein: CASSQVKSLGYTF
J gene: TRBJ1-2
D gene: .
V gene: TRBV3-1/TRBV3-2
clone size: .

CDR3 DNA: TGTGCCAGCAGCATACCGGGACTAGCTGAGCAGTTCTTC
CDR3 protein: CASSIPGLAEQFF
J gene: TRBJ2-1
D gene: TRBD2
V gene: TRBV7-2
clone size: .

CDR3 DNA: TGTGCCAGCAGCCGATCCGGGACAGGGGGATACGAGCAGTACTTC
CDR3 protein: CASSRSGTGGYEQYF
J gene: TRBJ2-7
D gene: TRBD1
V gene: TRBV13
clone size: .

CDR3 DNA: TGTGCCACCAGCAGAGATTTGCAGGGGGCCCACACTGAAGCTTTCTTT
CDR3 protein: CATSRDLQGAHTEAFF
J gene: TRBJ1-1
D gene: TRBD1
V gene: TRBV15
clone size: .

CDR3 DNA: TGTGCCAGCAGCGTACAGGGCACCGGGGAGCTGTTTTTT
CDR3 protein: CASSVQGTGELFF
J gene: TRBJ2-2
D gene: .
V gene: TRBV9
clone size: .

CDR3 DNA: TGTGCCAGTAGTATATATTCCGTCAGCTACAATGAGCAGTTCTTC
CDR3 protein: CASSIYSVSYNEQFF
J gene: TRBJ2-1
D gene: .
V gene: TRBV19
clone size: .

CDR3 DNA: TGTGCCAGCAGCTTGACTAGCGGGGGGTATTACTCCTACAATGAGCAGTTCTTC
CDR3 protein: CASSLTSGGYYSYNEQFF
J gene: TRBJ2-1
D gene: TRBD2
V gene: TRBV5-5
clone size: .

CDR3 DNA: TGTGCCAGCAGTCGACCCCTAGCGGCTAGCACAGATACGCAGTATTTT
CDR3 protein: CASSRPLAASTDTQYF
J gene: TRBJ2-3
D gene: TRBD2
V gene: TRBV6-6
clone size: few

CDR3 DNA: TGCGCCAGCAGCCTGGACAGGTTAAATTCACCCCTCCACTTT
CDR3 protein: CASSLDRLNSPLHF
J gene: TRBJ1-6
D gene: TRBD1
V gene: TRBV4-3
clone size: .